In this sample, the clone carrying this T cell receptor beta chain turned up a few times. This sample was taken from a study of cytomegalovirus exposure and HLA in healthy donors. V dropped 0 bases and J dropped 1 base, with 5 bases sitting between them. Germline CDR1 reads MGHRA; CDR2 reads YSYEKL. The CDR3 contains 14 residues. It was with 60 Vbeta and 13 Jbeta primers that the PCR ran. Assay: immunoSEQ multiplex PCR; the TCRdb copy retains only in-frame clones and omits some. This repertoire shows about 120,000 clones, over 8.5% found once; its top ten account for less than 6.5%. The chain joins TRBV4-1 to TRBJ2-3; D is unresolved. Sequenced sample: PBMCs. The clonotype was recovered from a woman aged 40 to 50 in good health and CMV-seropositive. The CDR3 region is CASSQEARTDTQYF. The CDR3 nucleotides are TGCGCCAGCAGCCAAGAAGCACGCACAGATACGCAGTATTTT.